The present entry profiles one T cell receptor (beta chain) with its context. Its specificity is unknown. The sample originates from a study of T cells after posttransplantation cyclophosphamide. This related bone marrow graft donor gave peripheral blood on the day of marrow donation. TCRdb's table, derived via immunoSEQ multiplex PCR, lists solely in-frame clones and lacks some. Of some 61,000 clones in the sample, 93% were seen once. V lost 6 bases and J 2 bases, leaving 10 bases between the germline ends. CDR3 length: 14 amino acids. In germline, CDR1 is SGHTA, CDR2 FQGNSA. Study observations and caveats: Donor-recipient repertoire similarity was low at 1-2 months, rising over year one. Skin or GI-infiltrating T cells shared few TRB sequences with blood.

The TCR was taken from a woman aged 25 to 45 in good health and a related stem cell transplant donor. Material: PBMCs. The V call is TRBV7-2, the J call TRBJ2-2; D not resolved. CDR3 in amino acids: CASRTGVNTGELFF. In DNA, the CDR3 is TGTGCCAGCAGGACCGGTGTCAACACCGGGGAGCTGTTTTTT.